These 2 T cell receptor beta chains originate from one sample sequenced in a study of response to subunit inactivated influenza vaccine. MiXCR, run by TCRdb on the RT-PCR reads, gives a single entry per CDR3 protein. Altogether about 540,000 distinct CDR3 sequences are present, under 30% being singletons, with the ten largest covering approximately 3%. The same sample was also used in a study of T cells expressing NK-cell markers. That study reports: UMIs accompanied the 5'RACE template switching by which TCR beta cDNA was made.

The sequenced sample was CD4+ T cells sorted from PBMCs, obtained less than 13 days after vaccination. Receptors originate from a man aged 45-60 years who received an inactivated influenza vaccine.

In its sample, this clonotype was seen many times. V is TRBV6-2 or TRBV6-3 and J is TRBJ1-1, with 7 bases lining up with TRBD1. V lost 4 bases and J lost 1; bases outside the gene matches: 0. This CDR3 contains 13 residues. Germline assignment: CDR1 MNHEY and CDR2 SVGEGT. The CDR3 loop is CASSWTGNTEAFF. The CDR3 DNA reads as TGTGCCAGCAGTTGGACAGGGAACACTGAAGCTTTCTTT.

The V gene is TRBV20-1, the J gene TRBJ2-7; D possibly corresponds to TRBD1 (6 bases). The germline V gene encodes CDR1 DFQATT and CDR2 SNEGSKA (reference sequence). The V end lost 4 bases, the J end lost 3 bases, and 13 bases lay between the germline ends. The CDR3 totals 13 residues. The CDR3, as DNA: TGCAGTGCTACAGGACAGACCCTCTACGAGCAGTACTTC. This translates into CSATGQTLYEQYF.